This TCR beta chain was identified in a study of T cell changes during pregnancy in multiple sclerosis (dated 2019 in TCRdb). Study-level background: The study examined how the T cell repertoire changed over the course of pregnancy in women with multiple sclerosis.

The library relied on the immunoSEQ multiplex PCR assay. Not all clones reach the TCRdb copy of this immuneACCESS table, which keeps in-frame sequences only. Checked studies attribute under half of the gap to unresolved V genes and leave the rest unexplained. Counted in this sample were about 59,000 clones; approximately 94% of them appeared once. The top ten clonotypes cover 2.5% to 3% of the sample. This clone was found once. Its antigen target is currently unknown. No base quality information exists; no much larger clone differs at one position. The origin of this receptor is a female donor with multiple sclerosis, enrolled in a pregnancy study. The sequencing used CD8+ T cells from peripheral blood mononuclear cells, collected after pregnancy.

The CDR3 reads CASSLGGGMIVELFF. The DNA reads as follows: TGTGCCAGCAGCTTGGGGGGCGGCATGATCGTCGAGCTGTTTTTT. The chain was built from TRBV5-6 and TRBJ2-2; TRBD1 is a weak D gene call, 5 bases matching. CDR1 and CDR2, per the germline V gene, are SGHDT and YYEEEE. The germline ends are 17 bases apart after V is trimmed by 0 bases and J by 11 bases. Measured from the cysteine to the phenylalanine, the CDR3 is 15 residues long. The DNA shown is the 45-base CDR3, in frame from base 1.